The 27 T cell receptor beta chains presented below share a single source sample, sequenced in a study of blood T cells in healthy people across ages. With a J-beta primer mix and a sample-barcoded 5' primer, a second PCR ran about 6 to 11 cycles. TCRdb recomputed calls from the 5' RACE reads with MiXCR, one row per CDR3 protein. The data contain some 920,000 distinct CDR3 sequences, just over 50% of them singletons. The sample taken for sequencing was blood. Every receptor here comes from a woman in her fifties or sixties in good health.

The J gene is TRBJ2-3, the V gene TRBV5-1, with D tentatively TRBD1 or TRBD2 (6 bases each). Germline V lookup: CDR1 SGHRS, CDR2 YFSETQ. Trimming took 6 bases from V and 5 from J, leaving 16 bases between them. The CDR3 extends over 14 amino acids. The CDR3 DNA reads TGCGCCAGCATCGGGGGCGGGGTCGGAGATACGCAGTATTTT. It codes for CASIGGGVGDTQYF.

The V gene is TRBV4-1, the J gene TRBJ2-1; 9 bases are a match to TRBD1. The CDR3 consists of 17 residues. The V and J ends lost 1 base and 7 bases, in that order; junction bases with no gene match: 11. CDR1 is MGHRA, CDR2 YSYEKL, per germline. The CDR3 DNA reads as TGCGCCAGCAGCCAAGCTTCTCGAGGACAGGGGAGGAATGAGCAGTTCTTC. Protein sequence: CASSQASRGQGRNEQFF.

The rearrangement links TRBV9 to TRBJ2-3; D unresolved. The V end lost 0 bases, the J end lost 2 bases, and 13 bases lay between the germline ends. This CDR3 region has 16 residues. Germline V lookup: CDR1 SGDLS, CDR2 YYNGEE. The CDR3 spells CASSVGLFQITDTQYF. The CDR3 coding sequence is TGTGCCAGCAGCGTAGGACTTTTTCAGATCACAGATACGCAGTATTTT. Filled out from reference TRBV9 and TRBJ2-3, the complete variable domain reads DSGVTQTPKHLITATGQRVTLRCSPRSGDLSVYWYQQSLDQGLQFLIQYYNGEERAKGNILERFSAQQFPDLHSELNLSSLELGDSALYFCASSVGLFQITDTQYFGPGTRLTVL.

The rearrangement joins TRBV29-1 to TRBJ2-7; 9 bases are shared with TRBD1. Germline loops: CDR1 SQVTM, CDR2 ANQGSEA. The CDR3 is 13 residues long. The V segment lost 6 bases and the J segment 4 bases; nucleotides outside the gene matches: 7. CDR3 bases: TGCAGCGTAGGACAGGGGCCATTTTACGAGCAGTACTTC. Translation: CSVGQGPFYEQYF.

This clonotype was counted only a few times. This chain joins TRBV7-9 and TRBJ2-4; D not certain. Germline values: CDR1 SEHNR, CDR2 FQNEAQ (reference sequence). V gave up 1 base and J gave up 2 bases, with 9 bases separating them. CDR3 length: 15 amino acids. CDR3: CASSLEGTPKNIQYF. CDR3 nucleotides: TGTGCCAGCAGCTTAGAGGGAACCCCCAAAAACATTCAGTACTTC.

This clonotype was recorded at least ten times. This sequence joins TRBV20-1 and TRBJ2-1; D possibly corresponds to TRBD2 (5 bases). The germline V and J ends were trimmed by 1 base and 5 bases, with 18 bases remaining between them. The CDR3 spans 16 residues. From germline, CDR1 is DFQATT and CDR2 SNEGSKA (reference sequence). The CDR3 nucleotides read TGCAGTGCTAGAGGTTATACGATCCTGGAGGACAATGAGCAGTTCTTC. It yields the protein CSARGYTILEDNEQFF.

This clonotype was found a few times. The CDR3 sequence is CSARDYRAGVAETQYF. CDR3 in DNA: TGCAGTGCTAGAGATTACCGAGCGGGAGTAGCAGAGACCCAGTACTTC. The chain carries TRBV20-1 and TRBJ2-5; 8 nucleotides line up with TRBD2. Germline trimming cut 0 bases from V and 4 bases from J; bases unmatched to any gene: 10. The CDR3 runs to 16 residues. Germline V gene data show CDR1 as DFQATT and CDR2 as SNEGSKA (reference sequence).

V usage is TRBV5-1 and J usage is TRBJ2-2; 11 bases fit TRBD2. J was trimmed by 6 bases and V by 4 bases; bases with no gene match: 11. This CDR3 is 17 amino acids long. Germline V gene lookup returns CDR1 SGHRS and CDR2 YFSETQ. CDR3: CASSAGTSGSRAGELFF. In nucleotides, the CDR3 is TGCGCCAGCAGCGCCGGGACTAGCGGTTCTCGGGCCGGGGAGCTGTTTTTT.

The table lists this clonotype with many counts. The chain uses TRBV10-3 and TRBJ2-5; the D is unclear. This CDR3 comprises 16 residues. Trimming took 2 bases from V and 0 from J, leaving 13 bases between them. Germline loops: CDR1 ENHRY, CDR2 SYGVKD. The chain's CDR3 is CAISEGRKGDQETQYF. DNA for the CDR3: TGTGCCATCAGTGAGGGCAGAAAGGGCGACCAAGAGACCCAGTACTTC.

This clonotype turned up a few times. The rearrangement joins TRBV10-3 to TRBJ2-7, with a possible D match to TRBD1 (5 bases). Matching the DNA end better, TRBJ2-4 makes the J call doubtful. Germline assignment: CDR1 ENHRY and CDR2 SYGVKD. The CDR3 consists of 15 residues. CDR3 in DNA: TGTGCCATCAGTGAGTCCGGGCAGGGATGGGACATTCAGTACTTC. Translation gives CAISESGQGWDIQYF.

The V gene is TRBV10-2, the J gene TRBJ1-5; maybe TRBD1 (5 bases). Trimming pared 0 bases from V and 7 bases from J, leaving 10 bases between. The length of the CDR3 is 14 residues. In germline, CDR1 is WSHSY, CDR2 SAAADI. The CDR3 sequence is CASSESGGRQPQHF. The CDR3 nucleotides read TGCGCCAGCAGTGAGTCCGGGGGTAGGCAGCCCCAGCATTTT.

In DNA form, the CDR3 reads TGCAGCGTTGAGGGGACAGGCCTGGGGAATGAGCAGTTCTTC. Its translation: CSVEGTGLGNEQFF. The chain recombines TRBV29-1 with TRBJ2-1, with 8 bases lining up with TRBD1. Unmatched junction bases numbered 8, after V lost 3 bases and J lost 7 bases. The CDR3 consists of 14 residues. CDR1 and CDR2 from the germline V gene are SQVTM and ANQGSEA.

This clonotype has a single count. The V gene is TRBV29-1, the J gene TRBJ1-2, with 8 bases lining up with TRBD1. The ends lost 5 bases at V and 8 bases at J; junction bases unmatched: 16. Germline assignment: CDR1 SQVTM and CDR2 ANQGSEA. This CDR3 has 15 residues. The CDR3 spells CSVYTTGTGLYGYTF. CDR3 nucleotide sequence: TGCAGCGTTTACACGACCGGGACAGGACTTTACGGCTACACCTTC.

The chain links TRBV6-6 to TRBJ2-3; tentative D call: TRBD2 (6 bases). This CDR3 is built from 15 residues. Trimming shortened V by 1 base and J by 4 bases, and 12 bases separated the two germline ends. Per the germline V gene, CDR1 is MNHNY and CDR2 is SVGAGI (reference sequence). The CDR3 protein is CASSYYAGRADTQYF. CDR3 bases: TGTGCCAGCAGTTACTACGCGGGACGGGCAGATACGCAGTATTTT.

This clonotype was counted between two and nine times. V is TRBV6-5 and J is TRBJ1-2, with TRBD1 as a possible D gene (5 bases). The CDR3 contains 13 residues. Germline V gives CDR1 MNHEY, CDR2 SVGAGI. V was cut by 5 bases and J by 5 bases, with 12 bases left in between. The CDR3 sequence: CASSDGTEYGYTF. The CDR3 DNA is TGTGCCAGCAGTGACGGGACGGAGTATGGCTACACCTTC.

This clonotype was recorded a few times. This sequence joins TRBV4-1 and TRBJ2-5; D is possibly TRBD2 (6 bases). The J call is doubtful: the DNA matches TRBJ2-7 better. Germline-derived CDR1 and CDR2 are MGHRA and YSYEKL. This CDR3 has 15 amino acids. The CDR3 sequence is CASSQEGGLPNEQYF. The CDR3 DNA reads TGCGCCAGCAGCCAAGAGGGGGGACTCCCCAACGAGCAGTACTTC.

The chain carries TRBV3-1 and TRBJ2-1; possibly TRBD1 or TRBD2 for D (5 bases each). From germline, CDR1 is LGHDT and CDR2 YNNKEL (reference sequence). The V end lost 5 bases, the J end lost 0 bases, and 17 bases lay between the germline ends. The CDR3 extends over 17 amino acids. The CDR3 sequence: CASSIRGVGSSYNEQFF. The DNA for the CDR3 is TGTGCCAGCAGCATTCGGGGCGTGGGGAGCTCCTACAATGAGCAGTTCTTC.

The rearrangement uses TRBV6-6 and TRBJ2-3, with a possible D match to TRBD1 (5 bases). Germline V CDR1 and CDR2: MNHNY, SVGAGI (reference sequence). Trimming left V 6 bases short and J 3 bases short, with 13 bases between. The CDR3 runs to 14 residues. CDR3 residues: CASSWGGATDTQYF. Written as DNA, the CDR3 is TGTGCCAGCAGCTGGGGCGGAGCGACAGATACGCAGTATTTT.

The DNA for the CDR3 is TGTGCCAGCAGCGTAGGACAGGGGGCGATCTACGAGCAGTACTTC. This codes for CASSVGQGAIYEQYF. The chain combines TRBV9 with TRBJ2-7; 10 bases are a match to TRBD1. Unmatched junction bases numbered 3, after V lost 0 bases and J lost 3 bases. The germline V gene encodes CDR1 SGDLS and CDR2 YYNGEE. This CDR3 contains 15 residues.

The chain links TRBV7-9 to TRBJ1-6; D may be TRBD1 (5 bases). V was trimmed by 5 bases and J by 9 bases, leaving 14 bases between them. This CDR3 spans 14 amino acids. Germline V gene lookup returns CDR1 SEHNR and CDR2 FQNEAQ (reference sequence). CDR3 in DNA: TGTGCCAGCAGCGTAGTTTTAGGGGCTTCACCCCTCCACTTT. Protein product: CASSVVLGASPLHF.

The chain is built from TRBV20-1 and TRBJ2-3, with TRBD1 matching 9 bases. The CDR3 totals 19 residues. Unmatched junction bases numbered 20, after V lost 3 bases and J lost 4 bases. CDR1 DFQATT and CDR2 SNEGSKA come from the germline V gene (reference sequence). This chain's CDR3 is CSASLGLGVVGTGSDTQYF. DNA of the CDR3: TGCAGTGCTAGTCTGGGTCTTGGAGTTGTGGGGACAGGGTCAGATACGCAGTATTTT.

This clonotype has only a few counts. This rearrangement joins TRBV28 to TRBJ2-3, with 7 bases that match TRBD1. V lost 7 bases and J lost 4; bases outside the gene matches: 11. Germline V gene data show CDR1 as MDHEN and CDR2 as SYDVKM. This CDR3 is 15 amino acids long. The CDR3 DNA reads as TGTGCCAGCACAAAGACGACAGGGCGGTCAGATACGCAGTATTTT. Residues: CASTKTTGRSDTQYF.

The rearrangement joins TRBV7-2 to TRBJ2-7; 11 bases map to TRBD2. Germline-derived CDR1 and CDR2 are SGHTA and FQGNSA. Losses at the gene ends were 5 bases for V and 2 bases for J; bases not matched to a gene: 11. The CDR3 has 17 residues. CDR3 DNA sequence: TGTGCCAGCAGCCCCAGAGGGACTAGCGGCCCAACCTACGAGCAGTACTTC. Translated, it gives CASSPRGTSGPTYEQYF.

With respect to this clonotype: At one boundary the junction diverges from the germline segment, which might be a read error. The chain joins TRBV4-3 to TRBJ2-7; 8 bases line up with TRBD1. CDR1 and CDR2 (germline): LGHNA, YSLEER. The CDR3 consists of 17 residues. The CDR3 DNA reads TGCGCCCGCAGCCAAGTCCTGAGTCAGGGGGCGCAGAACGAGCAGTACTTC. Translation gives CARSQVLSQGAQNEQYF.

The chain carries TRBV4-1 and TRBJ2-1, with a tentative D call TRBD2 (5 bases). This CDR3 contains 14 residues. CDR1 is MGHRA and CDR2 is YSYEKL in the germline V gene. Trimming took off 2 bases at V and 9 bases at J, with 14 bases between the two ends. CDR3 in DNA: TGCGCCAGCAGCCAACCCGGGTTCGGGGTTGAGCAGTTCTTC. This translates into CASSQPGFGVEQFF.

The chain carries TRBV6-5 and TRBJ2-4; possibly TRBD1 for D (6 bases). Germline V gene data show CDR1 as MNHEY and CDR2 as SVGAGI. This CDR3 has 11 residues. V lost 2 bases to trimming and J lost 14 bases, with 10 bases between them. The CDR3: CASSYRTEKYF. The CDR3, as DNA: TGTGCCAGCAGTTACCGGACAGAAAAGTACTTC.

CDR3 bases: TGTGCCACCGAAGGACAGGGGGTGGGTGGCTACACCTTC. This codes for CATEGQGVGGYTF. The V gene is TRBV24-1, the J gene TRBJ1-2; 10 bases agree with TRBD1. Germline V gene sequence: CDR1 KGHDR, CDR2 SFDVKD. Trimming took 9 bases from V and 7 from J; bases not matched to a gene: 7. The CDR3 has 13 residues.